The rows below give T cell receptor beta chains drawn from one sample of a study of regulatory T cells in long-lasting Graves disease. TCRdb redid the calling of the multiplex PCR reads with MiXCR, one entry per CDR3 protein. The repertoire includes 500,000 to 700,000 distinct CDR3 sequences, approximately 15% of them detected once, and under 20% sits in the top ten. Another study also made use of these data, one on T cells in Graves' hyperthyroidism and ophthalmopathy.

The sample here was peripheral blood mononuclear cells (PBMCs), taken at new diagnosis, from a patient treated with antithyroid drugs. The source of these receptors is a woman under 40 with Graves disease. Both conserved end residues are part of each CDR3. Fields, in order: D gene, J gene, clone size, V gene, CDR3 DNA, CDR3 protein. A D gene is named only where the DNA matches it firmly. Size is omitted from some rows. Given values are once, few, many or a class for expanded clones.

D: NA; J: TRBJ2-7; size: NA; V: TRBV10-3; DNA: TGTGCCATCAGTGACGGGGGCGGGGGCCCCTACGAGCAGTACTTC; CDR3: CAISDGGGGPYEQYF
D: NA; J: TRBJ2-5; size: many; V: TRBV6-9; DNA: TGTGCCAGCAGTTATCGAAGAGGTTCAGAGACCCAGTACTTC; CDR3: CASSYRRGSETQYF
D: TRBD2; J: TRBJ2-3; size: few; V: TRBV18; DNA: TGTGCCAGCTCACCCCAGAGCGGGGTCCGGGATACGCAGTATTTT; CDR3: CASSPQSGVRDTQYF
D: NA; J: TRBJ2-3; size: NA; V: TRBV7-9; DNA: TGTGCCAGCAGAATAGAAGGCACAGATACGCAGTATTTT; CDR3: CASRIEGTDTQYF
D: NA; J: TRBJ2-7; size: few; V: TRBV12-3/TRBV12-4; DNA: TGTGCCAGCAGTAGGGCCTCCGGCGAGCAGTACTTC; CDR3: CASSRASGEQYF
D: TRBD1; J: TRBJ2-7; size: few; V: TRBV7-9; DNA: TGTGCCAGCAGCTTGGATAGGGGGCTTAACGAGCAGTACTTC; CDR3: CASSLDRGLNEQYF
D: TRBD1; J: TRBJ1-2; size: many; V: TRBV27; DNA: TGTGCCAGCAGTCTAACCGGGACAGGGGTTCCCACGACCTACACCTTC; CDR3: CASSLTGTGVPTTYTF
D: TRBD2; J: TRBJ2-3; size: NA; V: TRBV7-2; DNA: TGTGCCAGCAGCTTGACTGCTGGGACAGGGTTGACGACTAGCGGGGACCCTCACACAGATACGCAGTATTTT; CDR3: CASSLTAGTGLTTSGDPHTDTQYF
D: TRBD1; J: TRBJ2-4; size: NA; V: TRBV14; DNA: TGTGCCAGCAGCCCTTTTGGGACAGCGGACATTCAGTACTTC; CDR3: CASSPFGTADIQYF
D: TRBD2; J: TRBJ2-1; size: NA; V: TRBV7-2; DNA: TGTGCCAGCAGCCCAGATAGCGGGCAAAACAATGAGCAGTCCTTC; CDR3: CASSPDSGQNNEQSF
D: NA; J: TRBJ1-2; size: many; V: TRBV7-9; DNA: TGTGCCAGCAGCCCCATGTCCGCGGCAGCCCGGAACTATGGCTACACCTTC; CDR3: CASSPMSAAARNYGYTF
D: NA; J: TRBJ1-5; size: NA; V: TRBV10-3; DNA: TGTGCCATCAGTGTAGGAATCAATCAGCCCCAGCATTTT; CDR3: CAISVGINQPQHF
D: NA; J: TRBJ2-2; size: few; V: TRBV19; DNA: TGTGCCAGTAGTATAGCAGGGGTCGGCGGGGAGCTGTTTTTT; CDR3: CASSIAGVGGELFF
D: TRBD1; J: TRBJ2-1; size: NA; V: TRBV5-1; DNA: TGCGCCAGCAGACCGGGACAGAATTCCTACAATGAGCAGTTCTTC; CDR3: CASRPGQNSYNEQFF
D: TRBD2; J: TRBJ2-5; size: few; V: TRBV28; DNA: TGTGCCAGCAGTTTGAGAATTCAGCGGGAGCGGGAGACCCAGTACTTC; CDR3: CASSLRIQRERETQYF
D: NA; J: TRBJ1-5; size: few; V: TRBV6-1; DNA: TGTGCCAGCAGGGAGAAGGGCGGTCTGTATAGCAATCAGCCCCAGCATTTT; CDR3: CASREKGGLYSNQPQHF
D: NA; J: TRBJ1-2; size: NA; V: TRBV18; DNA: TGTGCCAGCTCACCGGTGGGAGACCAAGAAGGCTACACCTTC; CDR3: CASSPVGDQEGYTF
D: NA; J: TRBJ2-1; size: many; V: TRBV3-1; DNA: TGTGCCAGCAGCCAAGATGTGGGCGCCTACAATGAGCAGTTCTTC; CDR3: CASSQDVGAYNEQFF
D: TRBD1; J: TRBJ1-6; size: many; V: TRBV29-1; DNA: TGCAGCGTTAAAACCGGGACAGGGGATTCACCCCTCCACTTT; CDR3: CSVKTGTGDSPLHF
D: TRBD2; J: TRBJ2-3; size: many; V: TRBV10-3; DNA: TGTGCCACCGGGGCGGGAGGGTCAGATACGCAGTATTTT; CDR3: CATGAGGSDTQYF
D: NA; J: TRBJ2-1; size: NA; V: TRBV20-1; DNA: TGCAGTGCTAGACTAGGGTACAATGAGCAGTTCTTC; CDR3: CSARLGYNEQFF
D: NA; J: TRBJ1-6; size: few; V: TRBV9; DNA: TGTGCCAGCAGCGTCAACCTTTTGGGGCCCCTCCACTTT; CDR3: CASSVNLLGPLHF
D: TRBD1; J: TRBJ2-3; size: NA; V: TRBV5-1; DNA: TGCGCCAGCAGCTTGTGGGGGACAGGGGCCCCCCCCGATACGCAGTATTTT; CDR3: CASSLWGTGAPPDTQYF
D: NA; J: TRBJ1-2; size: NA; V: TRBV20-1; DNA: TGCAGGGGTGGGAGGGTTGATGGCTACACCTTC; CDR3: CRGGRVDGYTF
D: TRBD1; J: TRBJ1-1; size: few; V: TRBV7-9; DNA: TGTGCCAGCAGCTTAGAGGGGGCGGGGGGTACCGAAGCTTTCTTT; CDR3: CASSLEGAGGTEAFF
D: TRBD1; J: TRBJ1-6; size: NA; V: TRBV20-1; DNA: TGCAGTGCTAGAACCCCGGGGACAGGGGGATTTTCACCCCTCCACTTT; CDR3: CSARTPGTGGFSPLHF
D: NA; J: TRBJ1-1; size: few; V: TRBV7-2; DNA: TGTGCCAGCAGTCCATCACGGGGAACTGAAGCTTTCTTT; CDR3: CASSPSRGTEAFF
D: NA; J: TRBJ2-5; size: NA; V: TRBV20-1; DNA: TGCAGTGCTAGAGATTACCGTCCCGCCGCAGAGACCCAGTACTTC; CDR3: CSARDYRPAAETQYF
D: NA; J: TRBJ2-5; size: NA; V: TRBV3-1; DNA: TGTGCCAGCAGCCAAAAGGCCTTGACCCAGTACTTC; CDR3: CASSQKALTQYF
D: NA; J: TRBJ1-1; size: few; V: TRBV3-1; DNA: TGTGCCAGCAGCTTTCGCAACAGGGACACTGAAGCTTTCTTT; CDR3: CASSFRNRDTEAFF
D: NA; J: TRBJ2-6; size: NA; V: TRBV12-3/TRBV12-4; DNA: TGTGCCAGCAGTTTACGCGGGACAGCCAGCTCTGGGGCCAACGTCCTGACTTTC; CDR3: CASSLRGTASSGANVLTF
D: NA; J: TRBJ2-1; size: NA; V: TRBV7-2; DNA: TGTGCCAGCAGCTACCGGAGGGGAGTCAATGGGCAGTTCTTC; CDR3: CASSYRRGVNGQFF
D: TRBD1; J: TRBJ1-1; size: few; V: TRBV30; DNA: TGTGCCTGGAGTCGGGGGACAGCGAACACTGAAGCTTTCTTT; CDR3: CAWSRGTANTEAFF
D: TRBD1; J: TRBJ1-1; size: NA; V: TRBV7-3; DNA: TGTGCCAGCCGGAGGGACAGCAACACTGAAGCTTTCTTT; CDR3: CASRRDSNTEAFF
D: TRBD1; J: TRBJ1-5; size: NA; V: TRBV19; DNA: TGTGCTAGCGCCCCGACAGGGAAAGGCAATCAGCCCCAGCATTTT; CDR3: CASAPTGKGNQPQHF
D: NA; J: TRBJ1-2; size: few; V: TRBV19; DNA: TGTGCCAGTAGTATAGGGGAGACCTGGTATGGCTACACCTTC; CDR3: CASSIGETWYGYTF
D: NA; J: TRBJ2-3; size: NA; V: TRBV7-3; DNA: TGTGCCAGCAGCTTACAGGGGTTGATCACAGATACGCAGTATTTT; CDR3: CASSLQGLITDTQYF
D: NA; J: TRBJ2-7; size: NA; V: TRBV25-1; DNA: TGTGCCAGCAGTAGCTCGGGACCGCTCTCCGAGCAGTACTTC; CDR3: CASSSSGPLSEQYF
D: NA; J: TRBJ2-4; size: NA; V: TRBV5-1; DNA: TGCGCCAGCAGCTTGGAAGGAAGGGACATTCAGTACTTC; CDR3: CASSLEGRDIQYF
D: NA; J: TRBJ2-7; size: NA; V: TRBV5-6; DNA: TGTGCCAGCAGCTTTCTTCACGGCACCTACGAGCAGTACTTC; CDR3: CASSFLHGTYEQYF
D: NA; J: TRBJ2-2; size: many; V: TRBV27; DNA: TGTGCCAGCAGCCTAGTGTACACCGGGGAGCTGTTTTTT; CDR3: CASSLVYTGELFF
D: TRBD1; J: TRBJ2-7; size: NA; V: TRBV3-1; DNA: TGTGCCAGCAGCCCGGGGAAAGGGGGCGACGAGCAGTACTTC; CDR3: CASSPGKGGDEQYF
D: TRBD1; J: TRBJ1-5; size: many; V: TRBV12-3/TRBV12-4; DNA: TGTGCTTCGCTAGGGGGCGGAAGCAATCAGCCCCAGCATTTT; CDR3: CASLGGGSNQPQHF
D: NA; J: TRBJ1-4; size: few; V: TRBV27; DNA: TGTGCCAGCAGTTCCCAGACGTTGGGGAAACTGTTTTTT; CDR3: CASSSQTLGKLFF